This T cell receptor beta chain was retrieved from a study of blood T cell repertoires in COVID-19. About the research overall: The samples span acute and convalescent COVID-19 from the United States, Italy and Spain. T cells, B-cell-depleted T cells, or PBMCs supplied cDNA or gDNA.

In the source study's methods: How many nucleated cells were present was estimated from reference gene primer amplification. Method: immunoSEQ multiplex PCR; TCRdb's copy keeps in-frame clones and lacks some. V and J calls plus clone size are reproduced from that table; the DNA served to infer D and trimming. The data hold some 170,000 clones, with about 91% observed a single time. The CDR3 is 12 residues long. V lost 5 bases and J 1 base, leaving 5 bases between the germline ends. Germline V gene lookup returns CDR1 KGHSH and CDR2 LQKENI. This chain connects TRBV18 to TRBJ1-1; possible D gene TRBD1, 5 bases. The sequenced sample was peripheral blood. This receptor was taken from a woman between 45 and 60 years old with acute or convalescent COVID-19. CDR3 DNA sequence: TGTGCCAGCTCAGGGGCGAACACTGAAGCTTTCTTT. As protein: CASSGANTEAFF.